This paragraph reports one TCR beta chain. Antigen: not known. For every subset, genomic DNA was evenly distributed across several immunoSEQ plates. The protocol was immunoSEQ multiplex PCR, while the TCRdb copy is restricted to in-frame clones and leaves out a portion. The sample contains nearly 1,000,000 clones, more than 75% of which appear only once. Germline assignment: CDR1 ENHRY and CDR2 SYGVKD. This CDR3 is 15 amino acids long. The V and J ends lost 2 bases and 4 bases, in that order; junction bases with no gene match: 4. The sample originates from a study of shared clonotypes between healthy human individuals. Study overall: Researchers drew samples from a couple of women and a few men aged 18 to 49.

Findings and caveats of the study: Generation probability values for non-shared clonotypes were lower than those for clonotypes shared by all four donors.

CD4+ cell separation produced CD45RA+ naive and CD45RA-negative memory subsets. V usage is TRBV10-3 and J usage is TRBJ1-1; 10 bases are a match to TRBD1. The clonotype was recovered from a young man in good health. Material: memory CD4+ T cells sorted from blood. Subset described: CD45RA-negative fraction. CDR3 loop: CAISETGQGTTEAFF. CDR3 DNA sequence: TGTGCCATCAGTGAGACGGGACAGGGGACCACTGAAGCTTTCTTT.